Listed here are 26 T cell receptor beta chains from one sample, sequenced in a study of Tregs in tolerant kidney transplant recipients (dated by TCRdb to between 2018 and 2021). Library prep was done by the immunoSEQ multiplex PCR assay. The table was pulled from immuneACCESS by TCRdb, which kept in-frame rearrangements only. Such tables lose some clones; where checked, under half of the loss comes from unresolved V genes, and the rest has no known cause. The sample yields some 56,000 clones; about 89% were counted once. The ten largest clones represent 15% of the sample. Transplants used related donors with nonmyeloablative bone marrow transplantation; mixed chimerism was transient in the human trials. This specimen consisted of CD8+ T cells from blood (PBMCs), obtained 24 months after the transplant. These receptors were obtained from a human patient who received a combined kidney and bone marrow transplant. In patients who had a transplant, some T cells may come from the graft donor.

The rearrangement uses TRBV6-4 and TRBJ2-1; 8 bases are shared with TRBD2. This CDR3 is built from 13 residues. Looked up from germline, CDR1 is MRHNA and CDR2 is SNTAGT. V lost 6 bases to trimming and J lost 3 bases; unmatched junction nucleotides: 1. CDR3 in DNA: TGTGCCAGCAGCGGGGGGGACTACAATGAGCAGTTCTTC. Its translation: CASSGGDYNEQFF.

Notes on this clone: The junction departs from the called germline gene at one end, perhaps through a read error. Within the sample, other DNA sequences also encode this same CDR3. The gene calls are TRBV15 and TRBJ1-6; no clear D gene. The CDR3 length is 15 residues. Germline CDR1 LNHNV, CDR2 YYDKDF (reference sequence). CDR3 residues: CATSRDRSYNSPLHF. In DNA, the CDR3 is TGTGCCACCAGCAGAGATCGGAGCTATAATTCCCCCCTCCACTTT.

The rearrangement links TRBV13 to TRBJ2-5; TRBD1 is a possible D gene (6 bases). The CDR3 totals 14 residues. CDR1 is PRHDT, CDR2 FYEKMQ, per germline (reference sequence). V lost 5 bases to trimming and J lost 3 bases, with 13 bases between them. The CDR3 sequence: CASSTRGHKETQYF. DNA of the CDR3: TGTGCCAGCAGCACCCGGGGACATAAAGAGACCCAGTACTTC. Full variable domain (outside the CDR3, taken from reference TRBV13 and TRBJ2-5): AAGVIQSPRHLIKEKRETATLKCYPIPRHDTVYWYQQGPGQDPQFLISFYEKMQSDKGSIPDRFSAQQFSDYHSELNMSSLELGDSALYFCASSTRGHKETQYFGPGTRLLVL.

This clone was picked up one time. The chain has TRBV11-2 and TRBJ2-7; D gene ambiguous. This CDR3 comprises 14 residues. Between the trimmed V and J ends, which lost 5 bases and 4 bases, there was a span of 15 bases. In germline, CDR1 is SGHAT, CDR2 FQNNGV. CDR3 sequence (DNA): TGTGCCAGCAGCCCCTCCCCTACCTTTTACGAGCAGTACTTC. This translates into CASSPSPTFYEQYF.

The genes are TRBV30 and TRBJ2-1, with unresolved D. The germline V gene has CDR1 GTSNPN and CDR2 SVGIG (reference sequence). Trimming removed 4 bases at V and 4 bases at J, with 11 bases between. There are 13 residues in the CDR3. CDR3 bases: TGTGCCTGGAAACCTCACGGTTACAATGAGCAGTTCTTC. This sequence encodes CAWKPHGYNEQFF.

The genes are TRBV19 and TRBJ1-5; 7 nucleotides match TRBD1. J was trimmed by 3 bases and V by 6 bases; bases with no gene match: 5. CDR3 size: 14 residues. Germline V CDR1 and CDR2: LNHDA, SQIVND (reference sequence). The CDR3 spells CASRYRGPNQPQHF. CDR3 in DNA: TGTGCCAGTAGATACAGGGGACCCAATCAGCCCCAGCATTTT.

The chain couples TRBV19 to TRBJ2-1; 7 bases align to TRBD2. The V segment lost 11 bases and the J segment 4 bases; nucleotides outside the gene matches: 8. The CDR3 totals 13 residues. Germline assignment: CDR1 LNHDA and CDR2 SQIVND (reference sequence). In nucleotides, the CDR3 is TGTGCCTCCAACGCGGGACTATACAATGAGCAGTTCTTC. This sequence encodes CASNAGLYNEQFF.

The chain combines TRBV7-9 with TRBJ2-1; no firm D call. CDR3 length equals 15 residues. V was shortened by 5 bases and J by 2 bases, with 13 bases between the two germline ends. Germline V lookup: CDR1 SEHNR, CDR2 FQNEAQ (reference sequence). The CDR3 sequence: CASSPIDTAYNEQFF. In DNA form, the CDR3 reads TGTGCCAGCAGCCCTATAGACACTGCCTACAATGAGCAGTTCTTC.

The genes are TRBV27 and TRBJ1-3; 9 bases line up with TRBD1. V lost 3 bases and J lost 2; bases outside the gene matches: 5. This CDR3 has 16 residues. Looked up from germline, CDR1 is MNHEY and CDR2 is SMNVEV (reference sequence). CDR3: CASSLGQGFPGNTIYF. The CDR3 coding sequence is TGTGCCAGCAGTTTGGGACAGGGCTTTCCTGGAAACACCATATATTTT.

The rearrangement uses TRBV28 and TRBJ1-1; D ambiguous. V was shortened by 2 bases and J by 0 bases, with 4 bases between the two germline ends. Germline V gene sequence: CDR1 MDHEN, CDR2 SYDVKM. The CDR3 is 13 residues long. The DNA for the CDR3 is TGTGCCAGCAGTTTACTTTTGAACACTGAAGCTTTCTTT. This translates into CASSLLLNTEAFF.

The chain links TRBV11-2 to TRBJ1-1; unclear D gene. Trimming took 3 bases from V and 0 from J, leaving 2 bases between them. The CDR3 is 12 residues long. Germline loops: CDR1 SGHAT, CDR2 FQNNGV. CDR3 DNA: TGTGCCAGCAGCTTCATGAACACTGAAGCTTTCTTT. It yields the protein CASSFMNTEAFF. Full variable domain (rest looked up from reference TRBV11-2 and TRBJ1-1): EAGVAQSPRYKIIEKRQSVAFWCNPISGHATLYWYQQILGQGPKLLIQFQNNGVVDDSQLPKDRFSAERLKGVDSTLKIQPAKLEDSAVYLCASSFMNTEAFFGQGTRLTVV.

The chain is built from TRBV9 and TRBJ2-5, with a tentative D call TRBD2 (6 bases). Germline-derived CDR1 and CDR2 are SGDLS and YYNGEE. This CDR3 has 13 amino acids. The V end was cut by 3 bases, the J end by 5 bases, with 11 bases between. Here the CDR3 reads CASSGGTSETQYF. CDR3 sequence (DNA): TGTGCCAGCAGCGGGGGGACTTCGGAGACCCAGTACTTC.

V and J are TRBV9 and TRBJ2-7; 7 bases are shared with TRBD1. This CDR3 is 15 amino acids long. With 3 bases clipped from V and 4 bases from J, the junction kept 10 bases outside the gene matches. Germline CDR1 and CDR2: SGDLS and YYNGEE. CDR3 in amino acids: CASSGSRDSPYEQYF. The CDR3, as DNA: TGTGCCAGCAGCGGTAGCCGGGACAGTCCATACGAGCAGTACTTC.

V is TRBV15 and J is TRBJ1-5; TRBD1 is a possible D gene (5 bases). Germline CDR1 is LNHNV and CDR2 is YYDKDF (reference sequence). The CDR3 totals 15 residues. Trimming removed 7 bases from V and 2 bases from J, with 15 bases in between. The CDR3 sequence is CATTRLGDRNQPQHF. CDR3 bases: TGTGCCACCACCAGGCTAGGGGATCGCAATCAGCCCCAGCATTTT. The full variable domain, its missing parts supplied by reference TRBV15 and TRBJ1-5, is DAMVIQNPRYQVTQFGKPVTLSCSQTLNHNVMYWYQQKSSQAPKLLFHYYDKDFNNEADTPDNFQSRRPNTSFCFLDIRSPGLGDTAMYLCATTRLGDRNQPQHFGDGTRLSIL.

This chain joins TRBV5-5 and TRBJ1-2, with 7 bases aligning to TRBD1. The CDR3 has 15 residues. Unmatched junction bases numbered 5, after V lost 1 base and J lost 2 bases. In germline, CDR1 is SGHKS, CDR2 YYEKEE (reference sequence). CDR3: CASSLTETGNYGYTF. In nucleotides, the CDR3 is TGTGCCAGCAGCTTGACCGAGACAGGGAACTATGGCTACACCTTC.

CDR3 DNA sequence: TGTGCCAGCAGTTTTCCACCCACTACCTCCGAGCAGTACTTC. It yields the protein CASSFPPTTSEQYF. The rearrangement uses TRBV28 and TRBJ2-7; D remains ambiguous. The CDR3 covers 14 residues. Germline V gene data show CDR1 as MDHEN and CDR2 as SYDVKM. Trimming shortened V by 3 bases and J by 6 bases, and 15 bases separated the two germline ends.

The CDR3 spells CASSLGPRGGYSSYEQYF. Written as DNA, the CDR3 is TGTGCCAGCAGCTTAGGCCCCCGTGGGGGCTACAGCTCCTACGAGCAGTACTTC. This chain connects TRBV7-8 to TRBJ2-7, with D possibly matching TRBD1 (6 bases). Germline V gene sequence: CDR1 SGHVS, CDR2 FQNEAQ. Trimming shortened V by 1 base and J by 0 bases, and 19 bases separated the two germline ends. This CDR3 has 18 residues.

The chain joins TRBV7-6 to TRBJ2-7, with 7 bases that match TRBD1. Trimming took 1 base from V and 6 from J; bases not matched to a gene: 9. Germline lookup yields CDR1 SGHVS and CDR2 FNYEAQ. The CDR3 totals 15 residues. CDR3 amino acids: CASSLGTGTVAEQYF. Here the CDR3 DNA reads TGTGCCAGCAGCTTAGGAACCGGGACAGTTGCCGAGCAGTACTTC.

The V gene is TRBV5-1, the J gene TRBJ2-7; 7 bases align to TRBD2. The CDR3 totals 15 residues. Trimming took 1 base from V and 4 from J; bases not matched to a gene: 8. Germline-derived CDR1 and CDR2 are SGHRS and YFSETQ. The CDR3 DNA reads as TGCGCCAGCAGCTTGTCGGGGAGGGGTACGTACGAGCAGTACTTC. Translating gives CASSLSGRGTYEQYF.

The chain combines TRBV6-5 with TRBJ2-7; a weak D match, TRBD1 (5 bases). V lost 2 bases, J lost 5 bases, and 16 bases lay in between. CDR3 length equals 15 residues. Germline-derived CDR1 and CDR2 are MNHEY and SVGAGI. Here the CDR3 reads CASSYTGRVVDEQYF. The DNA of the CDR3 is TGTGCCAGCAGTTACACGGGCAGGGTCGTGGACGAGCAGTACTTC.

This chain connects TRBV5-1 to TRBJ1-5; a possible D gene is TRBD1 (5 bases). Germline loops: CDR1 SGHRS, CDR2 YFSETQ. Deletions cut 4 bases from V and 0 bases from J, with 17 bases between. There are 17 residues in the CDR3. The CDR3 is CASSPILWTSSNQPQHF. The CDR3 DNA is TGCGCCAGCAGCCCCATCCTCTGGACAAGTAGCAATCAGCCCCAGCATTTT.

The CDR3 DNA sequence: TGTGCCAGCAGGGACAACTACGAGCAGTACTTC. Its translation is CASRDNYEQYF. The chain uses TRBV6-1 and TRBJ2-7; TRBD1 is a possible D gene (5 bases). The V gene's germline CDR1 is MNHNS and CDR2 SASEGT. The CDR3 runs 11 residues. Trimming stripped 6 bases from V and 3 bases from J, with 6 bases between.

V and J are TRBV5-1 and TRBJ2-7; tentative D call: TRBD1 (5 bases). CDR3 length: 15 residues. V was shortened by 0 bases and J by 0 bases, with 10 bases between the two germline ends. Germline V CDR1 and CDR2: SGHRS, YFSETQ. This CDR3 is CASSLGRALSYEQYF. The CDR3 nucleotides are TGCGCCAGCAGCTTGGGCAGGGCCCTCTCCTACGAGCAGTACTTC.

The chain joins TRBV18 to TRBJ2-1; TRBD1 agrees at 8 bases. Looked up from germline, CDR1 is KGHSH and CDR2 is LQKENI. V dropped 4 bases and J dropped 3; count of bases not matched to a gene: 2. This CDR3 contains 14 residues. CDR3 coding DNA: TGTGCCAGCTCACGGGACAGGAACTACAATGAGCAGTTCTTC. Its translation: CASSRDRNYNEQFF. The full variable domain, rest sourced from reference TRBV18 and TRBJ2-1, is NAGVMQNPRHLVRRRGQEARLRCSPMKGHSHVYWYRQLPEEGLKFMVYLQKENIIDESGMPKERFSAEFPKEGPSILRIQQVVRGDSAAYFCASSRDRNYNEQFFGPGTRLTVL.

The gene calls are TRBV5-8 and TRBJ2-1; 9 bases are shared with TRBD1. Germline V lookup: CDR1 SGHTS, CDR2 YDEGEE. V lost 3 bases to trimming and J lost 4 bases; unmatched junction nucleotides: 17. The length of the CDR3 is 19 residues. DNA of the CDR3: TGTGCCAGCAGCTCCGGGACAGGGCCTCCCCTTGGGTATTACAATGAGCAGTTCTTC. Amino acids: CASSSGTGPPLGYYNEQFF.

This CDR3 is CASSLPTKGPYEQYF. The DNA for the CDR3 is TGTGCCAGCAGCTTGCCGACAAAAGGTCCCTACGAGCAGTACTTC. The V gene is TRBV5-6, the J gene TRBJ2-7, with unresolved D. From germline, CDR1 is SGHDT and CDR2 YYEEEE. V was trimmed by 1 base and J by 2 bases, leaving 13 bases between them. CDR3 length equals 15 residues.